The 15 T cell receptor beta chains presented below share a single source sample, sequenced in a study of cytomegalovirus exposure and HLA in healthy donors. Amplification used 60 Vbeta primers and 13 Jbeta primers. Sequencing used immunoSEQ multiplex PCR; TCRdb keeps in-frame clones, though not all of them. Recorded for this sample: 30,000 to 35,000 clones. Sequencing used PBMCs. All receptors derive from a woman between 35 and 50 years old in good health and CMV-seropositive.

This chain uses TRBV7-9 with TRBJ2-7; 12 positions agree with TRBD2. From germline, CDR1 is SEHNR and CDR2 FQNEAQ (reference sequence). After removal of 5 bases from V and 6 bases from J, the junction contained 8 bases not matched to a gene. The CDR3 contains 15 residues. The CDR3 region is CASSKALAGGGEQYF. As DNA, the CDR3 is TGTGCCAGCAGCAAGGCCCTAGCGGGAGGGGGCGAGCAGTACTTC. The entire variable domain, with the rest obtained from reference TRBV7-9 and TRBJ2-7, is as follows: DTGVSQNPRHKITKRGQNVTFRCDPISEHNRLYWYRQTLGQGPEFLTYFQNEAQLEKSRLLSDRFSAERPKGSFSTLEIQRTEQGDSAMYLCASSKALAGGGEQYFGPGTRLTVT.

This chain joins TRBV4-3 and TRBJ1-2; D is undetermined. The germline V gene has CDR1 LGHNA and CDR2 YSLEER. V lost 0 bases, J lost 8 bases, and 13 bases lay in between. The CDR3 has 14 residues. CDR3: CASSQDRGGRGYTF. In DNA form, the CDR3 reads TGCGCCAGCAGCCAAGACCGGGGAGGTAGGGGCTACACCTTC.

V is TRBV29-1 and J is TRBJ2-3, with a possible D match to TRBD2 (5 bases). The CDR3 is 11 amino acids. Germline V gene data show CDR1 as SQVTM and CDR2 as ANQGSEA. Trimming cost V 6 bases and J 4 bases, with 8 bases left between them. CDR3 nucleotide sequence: TGCAGCGTCGAGGGCCCAGATACGCAGTATTTT. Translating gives CSVEGPDTQYF.

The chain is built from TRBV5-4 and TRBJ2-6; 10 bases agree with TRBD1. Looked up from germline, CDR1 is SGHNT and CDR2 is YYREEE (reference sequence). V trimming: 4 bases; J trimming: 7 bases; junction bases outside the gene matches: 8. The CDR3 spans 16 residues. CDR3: CASSQGDRGRANVLTF. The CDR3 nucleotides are TGTGCCAGCAGCCAGGGCGACAGGGGGCGTGCCAACGTCCTGACTTTC.

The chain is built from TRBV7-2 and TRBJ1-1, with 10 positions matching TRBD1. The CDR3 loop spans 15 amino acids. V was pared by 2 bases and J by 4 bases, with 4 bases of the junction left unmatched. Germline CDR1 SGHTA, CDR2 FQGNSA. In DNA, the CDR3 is TGTGCCAGCAGCTTATGGACAGGGGGGGGCACTGAAGCTTTCTTT. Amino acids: CASSLWTGGGTEAFF.

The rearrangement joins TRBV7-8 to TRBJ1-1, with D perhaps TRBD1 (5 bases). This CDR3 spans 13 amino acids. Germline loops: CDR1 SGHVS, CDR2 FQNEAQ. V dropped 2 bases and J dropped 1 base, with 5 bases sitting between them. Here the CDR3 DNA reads TGTGCCAGCAGCTTAAGGGGGAACACTGAAGCTTTCTTT. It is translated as CASSLRGNTEAFF.

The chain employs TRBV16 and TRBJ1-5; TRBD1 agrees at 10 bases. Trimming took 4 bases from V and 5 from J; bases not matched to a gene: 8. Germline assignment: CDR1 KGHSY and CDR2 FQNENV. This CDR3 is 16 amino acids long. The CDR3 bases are TGTGCCAGCAGCCGAGCCGGGACAGGGGTGGATCAGCCCCAGCATTTT. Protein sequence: CASSRAGTGVDQPQHF.

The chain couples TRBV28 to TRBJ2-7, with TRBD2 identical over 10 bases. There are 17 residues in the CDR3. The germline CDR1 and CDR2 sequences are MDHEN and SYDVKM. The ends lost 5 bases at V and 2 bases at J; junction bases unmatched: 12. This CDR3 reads CASSLGGAGGFAYEQYF. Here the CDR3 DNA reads TGTGCCAGCAGTCTAGGGGGAGCGGGGGGGTTCGCCTACGAGCAGTACTTC.

The CDR3 reads CAWSRGSDSPLHF. The CDR3 bases are TGTGCCTGGAGCCGCGGGAGTGATTCACCCCTCCACTTT. This chain joins TRBV30 and TRBJ1-6, with unresolved D. The CDR3 runs to 13 residues. Germline V CDR1 and CDR2: GTSNPN, SVGIG (reference sequence). The V and J ends lost 3 bases and 8 bases respectively, with 11 bases between them.

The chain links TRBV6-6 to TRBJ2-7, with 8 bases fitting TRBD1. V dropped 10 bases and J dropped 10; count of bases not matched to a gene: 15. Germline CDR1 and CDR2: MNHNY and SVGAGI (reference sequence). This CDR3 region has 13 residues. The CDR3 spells CATRLLQGAGQYF. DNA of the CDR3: TGTGCCACACGCTTACTCCAGGGGGCCGGACAGTACTTC.

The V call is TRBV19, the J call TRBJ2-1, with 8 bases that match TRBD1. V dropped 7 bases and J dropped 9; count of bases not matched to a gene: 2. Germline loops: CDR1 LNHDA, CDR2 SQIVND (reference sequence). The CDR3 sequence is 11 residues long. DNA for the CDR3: TGTGCCAGTACAGGGGGCTTTGAGCAGTTCTTC. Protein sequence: CASTGGFEQFF.

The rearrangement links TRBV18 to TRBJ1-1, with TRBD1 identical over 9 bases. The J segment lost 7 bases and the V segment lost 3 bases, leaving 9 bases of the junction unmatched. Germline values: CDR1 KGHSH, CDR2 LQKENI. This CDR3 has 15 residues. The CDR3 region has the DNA TGTGCCAGCTCACCGGGGACAGGGAGGCCTAATGAAGCTTTCTTT. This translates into CASSPGTGRPNEAFF.

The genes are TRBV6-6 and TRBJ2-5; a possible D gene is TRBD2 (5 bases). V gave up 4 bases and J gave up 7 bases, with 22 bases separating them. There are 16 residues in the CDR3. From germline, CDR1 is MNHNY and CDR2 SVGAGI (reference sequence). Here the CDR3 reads CASSSTSDWSMGTQYF. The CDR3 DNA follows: TGTGCCAGCAGTTCTACCTCGGACTGGTCCATGGGGACCCAGTACTTC.

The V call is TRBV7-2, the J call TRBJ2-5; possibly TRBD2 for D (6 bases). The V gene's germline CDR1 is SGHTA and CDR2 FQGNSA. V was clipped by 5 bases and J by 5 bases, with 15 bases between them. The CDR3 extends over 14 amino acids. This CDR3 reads CASSPGVVAETQYF. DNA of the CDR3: TGTGCCAGCAGCCCGGGGGTGGTAGCGGAGACCCAGTACTTC. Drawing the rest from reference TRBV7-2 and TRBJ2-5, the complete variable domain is GAGVSQSPSNKVTEKGKDVELRCDPISGHTALYWYRQSLGQGLEFLIYFQGNSAPDKSGLPSDRFSAERTGGSVSTLTIQRTQQEDSAVYLCASSPGVVAETQYFGPGTRLLVL.

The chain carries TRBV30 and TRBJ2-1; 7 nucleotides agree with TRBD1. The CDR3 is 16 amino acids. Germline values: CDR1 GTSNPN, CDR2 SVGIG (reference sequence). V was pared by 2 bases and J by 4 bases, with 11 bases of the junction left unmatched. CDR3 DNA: TGTGCCTGGAGTAGGGGGCCCTCGACCACTTACAATGAGCAGTTCTTC. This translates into CAWSRGPSTTYNEQFF.